Given below is one T cell receptor (beta chain) in context. This clone has only a few counts. The antigen it binds to is not known. No clone much larger than this one lies a single base away; base qualities are absent. Participants in the prospective study were aged roughly 18 to 100 years, lived in 24 United States geographic areas, and enrolled through a virtual design. In the prospective study, participants were assigned to cohorts based on the clinical history participants reported in a screening survey and a study questionnaire. In the prospective study, mobile phlebotomists collected whole blood, serum and a nasopharyngeal or oropharyngeal swab from each participant. Over a roughly 2-month period, participants in the prospective study had the option of providing additional blood draws and questionnaires. Before DNA extraction, blood samples from the prospective study were shipped at room temperature or frozen.

The data were obtained in a study of blood T cell repertoires in COVID-19 (dated by TCRdb to 2020 to 2021). Turning to the overall study: Samples covering the acute and convalescent phases of COVID-19 were provided by collaborators in the United States, Italy and Spain. Where HLA class I and class II types were available, the types were taken from metadata supplied by the sample provider, not from assay-based typing. A de-identified subject ID, COVID-19 status, age in years and sex were almost always included in the sample metadata. The samples were drawn from two sources: the first 160 participants of the ongoing ImmuneRACE study, and 1,000 to 1,500 subjects contributed by 6 global collaborators. The repertoires were made available in a free public database intended to serve as a resource for research on the immune response to SARS-CoV-2. The prospective study material was composed of cDNA or gDNA derived from T cells, B-cell-depleted T cells, or PBMCs. The dataset comprised deeply sampled blood TCRbeta repertoires from subjects exposed to, actively infected with, or recovered from COVID-19. Results the study describes overall, beyond this receptor: Clinical and demographic metadata were provided uncurated, with the amount varying by source and participant.

The CDR3, cysteine through phenylalanine, is 13 amino acids long. Left in the record is the CDR3 DNA by itself, 39 bases read in frame from the first base. V is shortened by 3 bases, J by 1 base, and the region joining them spans 6 bases. TCRbeta CDR3 regions were amplified from genomic DNA by means of the immunoSEQ Assay, a bias-controlled multiplex PCR. Turning to the authors' computational methods: Within the assay, amplification of reference gene primers was used to estimate how many nucleated cells each sample contained. To quantify the absolute abundance of each unique TCRbeta CDR3 rearrangement, sequence reads were collapsed and filtered. Productive Simpson clonality was computed per sample as the square root of Simpson's diversity index over productive rearrangements. As stored in TCRdb, this immuneACCESS dataset retains in-frame rearrangements with V and J assigned. A fraction of the clones does not appear; measured against another copy, unresolved V genes explain less than half of the discrepancy, and the remainder lacks a known reason. V, J and clone size reflect that table, while D and trimming were determined from the DNA. The sample records roughly 240,000 clones, around 88% of which are singletons. The top ten clones comprise about 2.3% of the sample.

Sample: PBMCs or T cells enriched from blood (not recorded which). The chain is assembled from TRBV12-3 or TRBV12-4 and TRBJ1-2; tentative D gene TRBD1, with 5 bases matching. This clonotype was obtained from a woman between 35 and 50 years old with acute COVID-19. In nucleotide form, the sequence is TGTGCCAGCAGTTTGACAGATAACTATGGCTACACCTTC. Protein translation: CASSLTDNYGYTF.